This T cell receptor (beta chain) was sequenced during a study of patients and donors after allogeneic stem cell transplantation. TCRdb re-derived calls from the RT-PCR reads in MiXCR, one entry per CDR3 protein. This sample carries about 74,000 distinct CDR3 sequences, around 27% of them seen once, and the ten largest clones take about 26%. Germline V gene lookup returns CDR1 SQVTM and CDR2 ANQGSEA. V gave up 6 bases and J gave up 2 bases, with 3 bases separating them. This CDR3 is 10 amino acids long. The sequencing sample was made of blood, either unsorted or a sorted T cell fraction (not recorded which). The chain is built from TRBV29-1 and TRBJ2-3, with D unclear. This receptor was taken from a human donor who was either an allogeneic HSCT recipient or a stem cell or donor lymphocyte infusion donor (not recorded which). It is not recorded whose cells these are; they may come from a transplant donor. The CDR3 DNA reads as TGCAGCGTCCCCACAGATACGCAGTATTTT. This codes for CSVPTDTQYF.